This T cell receptor beta chain was identified during a study of cytotoxic CD8 clonotypes in ibrutinib-treated CLL. Study-level background: Among responders, some 25 were partial and 2 complete; after median roughly 68 months, around 15 stayed remitted and some twelve progressed. Response specimens were obtained following a median treatment duration of roughly 11 months, with a range of 6 to 36.

The CDR3 spans 12 residues. Per germline, CDR1 SGDLS and CDR2 YYNGEE. The V gene lost 2 bases and the J gene lost 6 bases, with 5 bases spanning the gap. The repertoire was sequenced with immunoSEQ multiplex PCR; TCRdb's copy has only in-frame clones and lacks some. The sample has 250,000 to 350,000 clones, approximately 76% seen once; the top ten hold roughly 5.7%. Regarding the study as a whole: Whereas clonality rose at ibrutinib response, it declined toward baseline at progression.

Regarding this clone: Its target is not known.

This sequence originates from a human donor with chronic lymphocytic leukemia. The rearrangement uses TRBV9 and TRBJ2-2; unclear D gene. The sample here was PBMCs, taken at disease progression, from a patient treated with ibrutinib. The chain's CDR3 is CASSVGSGELFF. The CDR3 coding sequence is TGTGCCAGCAGCGTCGGGTCCGGGGAGCTGTTTTTT.